One sample yielded the 4 T cell receptor beta chains listed below, sequenced in a study of blood T cells in healthy people across ages. A sample-barcoded 5' primer and a J-beta primer mix were used in a second PCR of about 7 to 11 cycles. TCRdb recomputed calls from the 5' RACE reads with MiXCR, one row per CDR3 protein. The repertoire includes approximately 1,100,000 distinct CDR3 sequences, roughly 45% of them detected once, and 15% to 20% sits in the top ten. Input material: blood. Receptors originate from a woman aged 55-69 years in good health.

Notes on this clonotype: One end of the junction varies from germline; a read error may be responsible. The chain is built from TRBV2 and TRBJ2-5; D ambiguous. The germline V gene encodes CDR1 SNHLY and CDR2 FYNNEI. This CDR3 spans 12 amino acids. The CDR3 DNA reads TGTGCCGGCAGTGGGCCCCAAGAGACCCAGTACTTC. Residues: CAGSGPQETQYF. Complete variable domain (other parts from reference TRBV2 and TRBJ2-5): EPEVTQTPSHQVTQMGQEVILRCVPISNHLYFYWYRQILGQKVEFLVSFYNNEISEKSEIFDDQFSVERPDGSNFTLKIRSTKLEDSAMYFCAGSGPQETQYFGPGTRLLVL.

The rearrangement joins TRBV7-9 to TRBJ2-5; 12 bases fit TRBD2. Germline CDR1 is SEHNR and CDR2 is FQNEAQ (reference sequence). This CDR3 comprises 17 residues. V dropped 1 base and J dropped 1; count of bases not matched to a gene: 4. In DNA, the CDR3 is TGTGCCAGCAGCTTAGAACTAGCGGGAGGCCTCCAAGAGACCCAGTACTTC. Residues: CASSLELAGGLQETQYF. Together with reference TRBV7-9 and TRBJ2-5, the CDR3 gives the full variable domain: DTGVSQNPRHKITKRGQNVTFRCDPISEHNRLYWYRQTLGQGPEFLTYFQNEAQLEKSRLLSDRFSAERPKGSFSTLEIQRTEQGDSAMYLCASSLELAGGLQETQYFGPGTRLLVL.

J is TRBJ2-7 and V is TRBV3-1; TRBD2 aligns across 11 bases. The ends lost 7 bases at V and 4 bases at J; junction bases unmatched: 6. In germline, CDR1 is LGHDT, CDR2 YNNKEL (reference sequence). This CDR3 has 14 residues. The CDR3 protein is CASTPGLADYEQYF. CDR3 in DNA: TGTGCCAGCACTCCGGGACTAGCGGATTACGAGCAGTACTTC.

This clonotype has more than one count but fewer than ten. The V call is TRBV29-1, the J call TRBJ2-1; TRBD2 aligns across 14 bases. This CDR3 region has 15 residues. CDR1 and CDR2 from the germline V gene are SQVTM and ANQGSEA. V was clipped by 4 bases and J by 9 bases; unmatched bases: 8. CDR3 sequence (DNA): TGCAGCGTTGTCGGGACTAGCGGGAGTATGAGTGAGCAGTTCTTC. This sequence encodes CSVVGTSGSMSEQFF.